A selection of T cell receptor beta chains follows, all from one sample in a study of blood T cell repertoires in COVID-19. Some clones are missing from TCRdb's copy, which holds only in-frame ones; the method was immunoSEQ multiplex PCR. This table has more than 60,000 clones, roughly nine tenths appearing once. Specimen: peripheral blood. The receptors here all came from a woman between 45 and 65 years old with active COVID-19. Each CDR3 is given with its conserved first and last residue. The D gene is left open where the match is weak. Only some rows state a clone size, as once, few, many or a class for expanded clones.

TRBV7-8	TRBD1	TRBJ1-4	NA	TGTGCCAGCAGGTCCATGCCACAGGGGACTAATGAAAAACTGTTTTTT	CASRSMPQGTNEKLFF
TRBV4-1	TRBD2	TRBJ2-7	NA	TGCGCCAGCAGCCTCGGACTAGCGGGCTACGAGCAGTACTTC	CASSLGLAGYEQYF
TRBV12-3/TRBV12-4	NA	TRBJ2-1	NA	TGTGCCAGCAGTCCCCGAGGTGGTCAGTTCTTC	CASSPRGGQFF
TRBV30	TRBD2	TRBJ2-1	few	TGTGCCTGGGGGGGACTAGCGGGTACCTACAATGAGCAGTTCTTC	CAWGGLAGTYNEQFF
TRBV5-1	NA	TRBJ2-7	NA	TGCGCCAGCAGCTTCCGGGACTCCGTGCGGCAGTACTTC	CASSFRDSVRQYF
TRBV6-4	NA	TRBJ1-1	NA	TGTGCCAGCAGTGACTCGAGGGTAGACCAAGGACCTGCTTTCTTT	CASSDSRVDQGPAFF
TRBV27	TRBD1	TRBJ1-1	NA	TGTGCCAGCAGTTTAAAGGGGGCGGCCACTGAAGCTTTCTTT	CASSLKGAATEAFF
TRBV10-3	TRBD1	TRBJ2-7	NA	TGTGCCATCAGTGGGGACAGGGGGCCCCCTAGCGAGCAGTACTTC	CAISGDRGPPSEQYF
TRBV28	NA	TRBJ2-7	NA	TGTGCCAGCAGTTTAACAGGGTCCTACGAGCAGTACTTC	CASSLTGSYEQYF
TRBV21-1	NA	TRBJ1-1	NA	TGTGCCATCGTGATAAGAGGGGACAAGGGAGGGACTGAAGCTTTCTTT	CAIVIRGDKGGTEAFF
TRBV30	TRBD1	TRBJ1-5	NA	TGTGCCTGGGGGACAGCTTATAGCAATCAGCCCCAGCATTTT	CAWGTAYSNQPQHF
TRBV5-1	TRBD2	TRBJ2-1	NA	TGCGCCAGCAGCTTAACTAGCGGGAGCTCCTACAATGAGCAGTTCTTC	CASSLTSGSSYNEQFF
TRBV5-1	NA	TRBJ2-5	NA	TGCGCCAGCAGCTTTTCCAACCAGAACCAAGAGACCCAGTACTTC	CASSFSNQNQETQYF
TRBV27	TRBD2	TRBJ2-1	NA	TGTGCCAGCAGTTTATACCTAGCGGGGTACAATGAGCAGTTCTTC	CASSLYLAGYNEQFF
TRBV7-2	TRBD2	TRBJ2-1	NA	TGTGCCAGCAGCTTAGCGTCTAGCGGGAGTTTCCCCTACAATGAGCAGTTCTTC	CASSLASSGSFPYNEQFF
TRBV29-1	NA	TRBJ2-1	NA	TGCAGCGTTGATGCGCACGACAATGAGCAGTTCTTC	CSVDAHDNEQFF
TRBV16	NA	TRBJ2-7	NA	TGTGCCAGCAGCCAAGGTTTGGCGCGAGGCATCGAGCAGTACTTC	CASSQGLARGIEQYF
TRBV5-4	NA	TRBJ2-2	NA	TGTGCCAGCAGCTTGGACTTCACCGGGGAGCTGTTTTTT	CASSLDFTGELFF
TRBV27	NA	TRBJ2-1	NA	TGTGCCAGCAGTTTACCTGGAGCGCCTAACTCCTACAATGAGCAGTTCTTC	CASSLPGAPNSYNEQFF
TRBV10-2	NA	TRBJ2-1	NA	TGCGCCAGCAGTGAGTCGTGGGCCTCCTTCCCTCCGAATGAGCAGTTCTTC	CASSESWASFPPNEQFF
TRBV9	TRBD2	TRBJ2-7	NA	TGTGCCAGCAGCGTAGGAAGAGCGGGAGGAATCGACGAGCAGTACTTC	CASSVGRAGGIDEQYF
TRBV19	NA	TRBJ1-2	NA	TGTGCCAGTAACAAACCGGGAGGTTCTTATGGCTACACCTTC	CASNKPGGSYGYTF
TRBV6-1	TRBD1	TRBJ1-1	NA	TGTGCCAGCAGTGAAGTGGACAGGGCGAACACTGAAGCTTTCTTT	CASSEVDRANTEAFF
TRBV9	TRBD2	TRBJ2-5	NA	TGTGCCAGCAGCGCCACGGGGGGAGGAAAAGAGACCCAGTACTTC	CASSATGGGKETQYF
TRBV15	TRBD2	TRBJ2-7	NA	TGTGCCACCAGCAGGAGGACTAGCGGGAACGAGCAGTACTTC	CATSRRTSGNEQYF
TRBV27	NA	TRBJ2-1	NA	TGTGCCAGCAGTTTAACAGGCTCCTACAATGAGCAGTTCTTC	CASSLTGSYNEQFF
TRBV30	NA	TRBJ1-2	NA	TGTGCCTGGAGCGATACGGGACTTCGGGGTTACTATGGCTACACCTTC	CAWSDTGLRGYYGYTF
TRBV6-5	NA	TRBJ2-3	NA	TGTGCCAGCAGCTCCGGGTCTGAGACAGATACGCAGTATTTT	CASSSGSETDTQYF
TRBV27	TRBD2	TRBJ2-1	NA	TGTGCCAGCAGTTTATCGATTAGCGGGAGCGTCTCCTACAATGAGCAGTTCTTC	CASSLSISGSVSYNEQFF
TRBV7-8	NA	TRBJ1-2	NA	TGTGCCAGCAGCCCGGGGACAACTAACTATGGCTACACCTTC	CASSPGTTNYGYTF
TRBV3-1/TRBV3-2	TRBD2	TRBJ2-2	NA	TGTGCCAGCAGCCGCCTTGGGGGACTAGCGGGACGTAACGGGGAGCTGTTTTTT	CASSRLGGLAGRNGELFF
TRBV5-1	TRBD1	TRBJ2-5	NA	TGCGCCAGCAGCCCCGGGACAGGGGGTCTAGAGACCCAGTACTTC	CASSPGTGGLETQYF
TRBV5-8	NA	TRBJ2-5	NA	TGTGCCAGCAGCTTAGAGAGCGATATACGAGAGACCCAGTACTTC	CASSLESDIRETQYF
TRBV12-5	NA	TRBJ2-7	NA	TGTGCTAGTGGTTTGGCAATCGTCGGGACTCGCTACGAGCAGTACTTC	CASGLAIVGTRYEQYF
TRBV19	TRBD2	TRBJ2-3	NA	TGTGCCAGTAGCCCCGGCGGGGGGGGGCCGGGAAGGGGAAATACGCAGTATTTT	CASSPGGGGPGRGNTQYF
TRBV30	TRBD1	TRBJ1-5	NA	TGTGCCTGGAGTCCACGGGACAGGCTTAATCAGCCCCAGCATTTT	CAWSPRDRLNQPQHF
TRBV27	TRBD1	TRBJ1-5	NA	TGTGCCAGCAGTCCCCGGACAGGGACAGGGACTTATAGCAATCAGCCCCAGCATTTT	CASSPRTGTGTYSNQPQHF
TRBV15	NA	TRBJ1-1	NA	TGTGCCACCAGCAAATCGACGGGGAACACTGAAGCTTTCTTT	CATSKSTGNTEAFF
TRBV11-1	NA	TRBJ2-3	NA	TGTGCCAGCAGCCCGTCCTTGGGGGGTAGCACAGATACGCAGTATTTT	CASSPSLGGSTDTQYF
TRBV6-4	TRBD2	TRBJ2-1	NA	TGTGCCACCCGGGCCCCCCTAGCGGGAGGGCTCTCCTACAATGAGCAGTTCTTC	CATRAPLAGGLSYNEQFF
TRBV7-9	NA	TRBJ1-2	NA	TGTGCCAGCAGCTTAGGTGACAGATTCTATGGCTACACCTTC	CASSLGDRFYGYTF
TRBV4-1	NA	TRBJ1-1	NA	TGCGCCAGCAGCCAGACGCAGGGAGGCACTGAAGCTTTCTTT	CASSQTQGGTEAFF
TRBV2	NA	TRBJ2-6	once	TGTGCCAGCAGTGTAGACAGCCCCCACTCTGGGGCCAACGTCCTGACTTTC	CASSVDSPHSGANVLTF
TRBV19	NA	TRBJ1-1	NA	TGTGCCAGTAGTATTTTGGGAGGGAGCACTGAAGCTTTCTTT	CASSILGGSTEAFF
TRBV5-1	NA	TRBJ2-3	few	TGCGCCAGCAGCTTCAGCGGCACAGATACGCAGTATTTT	CASSFSGTDTQYF